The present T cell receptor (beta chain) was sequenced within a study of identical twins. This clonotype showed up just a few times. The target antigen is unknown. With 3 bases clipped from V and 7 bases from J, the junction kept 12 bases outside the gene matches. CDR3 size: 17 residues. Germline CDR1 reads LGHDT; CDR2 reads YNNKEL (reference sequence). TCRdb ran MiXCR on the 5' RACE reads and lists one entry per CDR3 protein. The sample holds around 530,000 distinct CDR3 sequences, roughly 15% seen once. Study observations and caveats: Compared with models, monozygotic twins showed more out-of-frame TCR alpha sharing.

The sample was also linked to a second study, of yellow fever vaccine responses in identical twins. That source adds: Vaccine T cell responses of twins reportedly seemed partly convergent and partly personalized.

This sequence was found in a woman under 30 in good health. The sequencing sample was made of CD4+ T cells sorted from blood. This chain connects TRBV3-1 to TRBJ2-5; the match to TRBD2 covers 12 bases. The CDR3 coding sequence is TGTGCCAGCAGCCAGATGCTAGCGGGAGGGCCCGGTGGGACCCAGTACTTC. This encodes CASSQMLAGGPGGTQYF.